This T cell receptor (beta chain) comes out of a study of blood T cells in healthy people across ages. Whole-study results and caveats: When set beside aged donors, long-lived donors presented more naive CD4+ cells and higher diversity.

This clonotype was found many times. The antigen is not known. The germline gives CDR1 SEHNR, CDR2 FQNEAQ (reference sequence). This CDR3 is built from 17 residues. V gave up 2 bases and J gave up 2 bases, with 16 bases separating them. In each sample, at least 7 million PBMCs were isolated. The total RNA that was extracted per sample amounted to at least 5 micrograms. The authors ran a second PCR of roughly 7 to 11 cycles using a sample-barcoded 5' primer and a J-beta primer mix. TCRdb ran MiXCR on the 5' RACE reads and lists one entry per CDR3 protein. The table has about 650,000 distinct CDR3 sequences, around 32% seen once; the top ten hold 15%.

The chain uses TRBV7-9 and TRBJ1-5; a possible D gene is TRBD1 (6 bases). The sample consisted of blood. The TCR was taken from an elderly woman in good health. In DNA, the CDR3 is TGTGCCAGCAGCTTAAATACAGGGCGGTGGGGCAATCAGCCCCAGCATTTT. Translation gives CASSLNTGRWGNQPQHF.